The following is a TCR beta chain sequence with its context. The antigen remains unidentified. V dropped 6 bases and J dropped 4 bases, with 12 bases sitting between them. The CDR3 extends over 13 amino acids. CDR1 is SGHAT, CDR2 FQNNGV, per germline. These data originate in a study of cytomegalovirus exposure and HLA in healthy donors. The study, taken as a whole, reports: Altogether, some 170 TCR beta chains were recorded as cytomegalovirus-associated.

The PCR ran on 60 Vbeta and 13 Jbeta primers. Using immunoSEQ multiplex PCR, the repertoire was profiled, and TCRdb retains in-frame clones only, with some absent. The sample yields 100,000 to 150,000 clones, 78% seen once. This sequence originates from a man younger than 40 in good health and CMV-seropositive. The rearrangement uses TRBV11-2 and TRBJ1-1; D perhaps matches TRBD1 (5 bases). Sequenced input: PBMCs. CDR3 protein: CASRALGLTEAFF. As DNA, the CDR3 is TGTGCCAGCAGGGCCCTGGGGCTCACTGAAGCTTTCTTT.